These T cell receptor beta chains were read from a single sample in a study of T cells in localized non-small cell lung cancer. Sequencing was performed with immunoSEQ multiplex PCR; in TCRdb, only in-frame clones are kept and a portion is missing. The repertoire holds tens of thousands of clones, with more than 75% as singletons. Sequenced here: peripheral blood, sampled before any cancer treatment. These receptors all come from a male donor older than 55 with stage III lung adenocarcinoma. CDR3s include the opening cysteine and the closing phenylalanine or tryptophan. Fields, in order: V gene, D gene, clone size, J gene, CDR3 protein, CDR3 DNA. D genes are given only for firm matches. Rows may omit the clone size; those that give it use once, few, many or a size class.

TRBV7-3	NA	once	TRBJ2-7	CASSPGGQVLFYEQYF	TGTGCCAGCAGCCCGGGGGGACAGGTCTTATTCTACGAGCAGTACTTC
TRBV5-1	NA	NA	TRBJ2-7	CASSYQTFSYEQYF	TGCGCCAGCAGCTACCAGACCTTTTCCTACGAGCAGTACTTC
TRBV7-9	TRBD1	NA	TRBJ1-2	CASSLDGADRGQGYTF	TGTGCCAGCAGCTTAGACGGCGCGGACAGGGGGCAGGGCTACACCTTC
TRBV5-6	NA	NA	TRBJ1-2	CASSLVLGQRSAYGYTF	TGTGCCAGCAGCTTGGTATTGGGGCAGAGAAGCGCTTACGGGTACACCTTC
TRBV28	NA	NA	TRBJ1-2	CATRRDNYGYTF	TGTGCCACCCGCCGGGACAACTATGGCTACACCTTC
TRBV5-1	TRBD2	NA	TRBJ2-3	CASSQPKSRLAGVEGTDTQYF	TGCGCCAGCAGCCAACCTAAATCTAGACTAGCGGGAGTTGAGGGCACAGATACGCAGTATTTT
TRBV7-2	NA	NA	TRBJ2-1	CASSLDGTSDEQFF	TGTGCCAGCAGCTTAGATGGCACGTCGGATGAGCAGTTCTTC
TRBV19	TRBD1	NA	TRBJ1-1	CASTLFYSDRVAPEAFF	TGTGCCAGTACATTATTTTACTCGGACAGGGTGGCCCCTGAAGCTTTCTTT
TRBV5-1	TRBD2	NA	TRBJ2-5	CASSSVSGRETQYF	TGCGCCAGCAGCTCTGTTAGCGGGAGAGAGACCCAGTACTTC
TRBV5-4	NA	NA	TRBJ2-3	CASSTATGPDTQYF	TGTGCCAGCAGCACGGCCACAGGGCCAGATACGCAGTATTTT
TRBV25-1	NA	NA	TRBJ2-7	CASRGGLSSYEQYF	TGTGCCAGCAGGGGGGGACTGAGCTCCTACGAGCAGTACTTC
TRBV7-2	TRBD2	NA	TRBJ2-5	CASSAPLAGGGKTQYF	TGTGCCAGCAGCGCCCCACTAGCGGGGGGCGGAAAGACCCAGTACTTC
TRBV20-1	NA	NA	TRBJ2-3	CSARDLNTQYF	TGCAGTGCTAGAGATTTAAATACGCAGTATTTT
TRBV12-5	NA	NA	TRBJ2-1	CASGFASLRTARYEQFF	TGTGCTAGTGGTTTTGCTTCTCTTCGGACAGCAAGGTATGAGCAGTTCTTC
TRBV5-6	NA	NA	TRBJ1-1	CASSLGALVNTEAFF	TGTGCCAGCAGCTTGGGGGCCTTGGTGAACACTGAAGCTTTCTTT
TRBV5-1	NA	NA	TRBJ1-3	CASSLATEGRSGNTIYF	TGCGCCAGCAGCTTGGCGACAGAGGGGCGATCTGGAAACACCATATATTTT
TRBV2	NA	NA	TRBJ1-6	CASSEAGYSPLHF	TGTGCCAGCAGTGAAGCCGGGTATTCACCCCTCCACTTT